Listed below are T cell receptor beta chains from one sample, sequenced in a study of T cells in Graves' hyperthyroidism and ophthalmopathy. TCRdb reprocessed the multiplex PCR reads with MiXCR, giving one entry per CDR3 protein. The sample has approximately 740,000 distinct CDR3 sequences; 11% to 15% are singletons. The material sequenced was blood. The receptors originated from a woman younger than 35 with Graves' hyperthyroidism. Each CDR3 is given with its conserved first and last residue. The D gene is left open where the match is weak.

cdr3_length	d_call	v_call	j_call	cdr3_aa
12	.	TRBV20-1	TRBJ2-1	CSARAPVYEQFF
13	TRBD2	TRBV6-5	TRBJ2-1	CASSYSTGTRSFF
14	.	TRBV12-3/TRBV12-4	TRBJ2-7	CASRPGRSSYEQYF
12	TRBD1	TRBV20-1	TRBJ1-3	CSAWTGDNTIYF
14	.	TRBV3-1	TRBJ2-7	CASSQVQFSYEQYF
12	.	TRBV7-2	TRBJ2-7	CASSLSGGMPYF
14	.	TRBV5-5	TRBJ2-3	CASSPPQLGDTQYF
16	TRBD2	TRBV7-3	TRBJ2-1	CASSLGLGLAENEQFF
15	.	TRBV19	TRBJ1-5	CASTLSGLGNQPQHF
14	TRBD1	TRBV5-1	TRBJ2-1	CASSNRDRGYEQFF
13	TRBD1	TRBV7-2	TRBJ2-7	CASSLEQGHEQYF
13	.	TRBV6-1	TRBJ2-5	CASSGGNQETQYF
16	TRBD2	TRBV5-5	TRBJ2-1	CASSRGLAGPYNEQFF
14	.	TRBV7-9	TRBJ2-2	CASSLGRMPGELFF
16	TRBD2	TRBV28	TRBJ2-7	CASSFPGLAASYEQYF
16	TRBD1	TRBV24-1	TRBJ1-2	CATSDSSTGTADGYTF
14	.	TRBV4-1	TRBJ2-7	CASSQGGNSYEQYF
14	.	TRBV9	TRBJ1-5	CASSATGGFSPQHF
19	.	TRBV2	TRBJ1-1	CASRFTLGPVREDFTEAFF
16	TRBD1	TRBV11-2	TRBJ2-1	CASSKRTGVPYNEQFF
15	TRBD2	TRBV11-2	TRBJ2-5	CASSVVGLKGETQYF
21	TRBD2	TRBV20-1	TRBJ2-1	CSARPTQGTSGPRMSYNEQFF
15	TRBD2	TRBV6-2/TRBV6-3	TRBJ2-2	CASRGGRARTGELFF
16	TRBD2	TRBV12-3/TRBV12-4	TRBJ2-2	CASSLRTSGSGGELFF
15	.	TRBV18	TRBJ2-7	CASSPPDREGYEQYF
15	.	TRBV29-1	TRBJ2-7	CSVSVVGTSPYEQYF
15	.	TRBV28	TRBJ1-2	CASRPGRQKFYGYTF
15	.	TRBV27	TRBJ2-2	CASSLSGGIGGELFF
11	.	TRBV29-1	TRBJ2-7	CSVEQGYEQYF
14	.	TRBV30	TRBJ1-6	CAWRTQGLGSPLHF
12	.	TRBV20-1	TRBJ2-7	CSALDFLSKQYF
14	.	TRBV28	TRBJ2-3	CASSPTIPADTQYF
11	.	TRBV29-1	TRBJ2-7	CSVFGTYEQYF
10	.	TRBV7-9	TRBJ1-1	CAGADSEAFF
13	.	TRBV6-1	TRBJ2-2	CASTTVNTGELFF
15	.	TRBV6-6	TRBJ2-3	CASSYSQGGADTQYF
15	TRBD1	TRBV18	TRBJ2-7	CASSPWTGQGYEQYF
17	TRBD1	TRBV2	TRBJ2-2	CASSERGTARDTGELFF
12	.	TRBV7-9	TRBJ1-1	CASSLVADWAFF
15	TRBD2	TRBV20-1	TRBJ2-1	CSASGLAGGRDEQFF
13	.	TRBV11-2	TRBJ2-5	CASSLTPGETQYF
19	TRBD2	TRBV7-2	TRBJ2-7	CASSPRLAGEEGGDYEQYF
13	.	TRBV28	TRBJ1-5	CASREERDQPQHF
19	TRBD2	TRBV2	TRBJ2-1	CASSVIRTSGGSSYNEQFF
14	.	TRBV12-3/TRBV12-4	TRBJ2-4	CASSLIQGKNIQYF
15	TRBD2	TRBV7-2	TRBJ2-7	CASSLGVAGEREQYF
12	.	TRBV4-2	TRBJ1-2	CASSQGDRGYTF
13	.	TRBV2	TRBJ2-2	CASRGAGVGELFF
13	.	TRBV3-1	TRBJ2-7	CASSQGQTTGQYF